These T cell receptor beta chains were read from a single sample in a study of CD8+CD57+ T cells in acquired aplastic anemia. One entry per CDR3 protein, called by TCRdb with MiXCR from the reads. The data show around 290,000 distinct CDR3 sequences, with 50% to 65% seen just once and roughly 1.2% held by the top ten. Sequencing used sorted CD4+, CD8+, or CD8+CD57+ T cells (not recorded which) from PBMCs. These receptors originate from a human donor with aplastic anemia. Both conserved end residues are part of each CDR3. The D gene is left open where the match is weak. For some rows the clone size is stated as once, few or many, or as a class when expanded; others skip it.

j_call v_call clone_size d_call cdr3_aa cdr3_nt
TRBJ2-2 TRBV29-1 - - CSVPRSSANRTGELFF TGCAGCGTTCCCCGATCTAGCGCCAATCGGACCGGGGAGCTGTTTTTT
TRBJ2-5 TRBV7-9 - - CASSSGGADQETQYF TGTGCCAGCAGCAGCGGAGGGGCAGACCAAGAGACCCAGTACTTC
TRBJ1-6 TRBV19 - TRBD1 CASSRTGGYSPLHF TGTGCCAGTAGCCGGACAGGAGGTTACTCACCCCTCCACTTT
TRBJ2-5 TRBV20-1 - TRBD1 CSARGRGQETQYF TGCAGTGCTCGGGGCAGGGGGCAAGAGACCCAGTACTTC
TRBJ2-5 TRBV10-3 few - CATRGSSLQETQYF TGTGCCACCCGGGGAAGTAGCCTCCAAGAGACCCAGTACTTC
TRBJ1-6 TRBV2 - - CASSAGEGYSPLHF TGTGCCAGCAGTGCGGGTGAAGGGTATTCACCCCTCCACTTT
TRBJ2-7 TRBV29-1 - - CSVKIGDYEQYF TGCAGCGTTAAGATAGGGGACTACGAGCAGTACTTC
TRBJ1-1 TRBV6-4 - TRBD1 CASSETGQGASTEAFF TGTGCCAGCAGTGAGACCGGACAGGGGGCGAGCACTGAAGCTTTCTTT
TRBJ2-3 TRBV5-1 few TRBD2 CASTTGLARSTDTQYF TGCGCCAGCACCACGGGACTAGCTCGGTCGACAGATACGCAGTATTTT
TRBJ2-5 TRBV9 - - CASSSGTTGRETQYF TGTGCCAGCAGCTCCGGGACGACTGGGAGAGAGACCCAGTACTTC
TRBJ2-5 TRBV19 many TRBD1 CASSIQSRGNRETQYF TGTGCCAGTAGTATCCAGTCCAGGGGGAACCGAGAGACCCAGTACTTC
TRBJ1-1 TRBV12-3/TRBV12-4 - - CASNAGTNTEAFF TGTGCCAGCAACGCGGGGACGAACACTGAAGCTTTCTTT
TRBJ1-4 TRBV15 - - CATSREARGVEKLFF TGTGCCACCAGCAGAGAAGCCAGGGGTGTGGAAAAACTGTTTTTT
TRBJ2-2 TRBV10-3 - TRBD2 CASRLAGEVTGELFF TGTGCCTCCAGACTAGCGGGAGAGGTCACCGGGGAGCTGTTTTTT
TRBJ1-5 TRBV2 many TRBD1 CASNDRGLSNQPQHF TGTGCCAGCAATGACAGGGGACTAAGCAATCAGCCCCAGCATTTT
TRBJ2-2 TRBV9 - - CASSVQGPATGELFF TGTGCCAGCAGCGTACAGGGGCCCGCCACCGGGGAGCTGTTTTTT
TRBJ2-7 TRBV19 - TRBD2 CASSRPLDSGVQGEQYF TGTGCCAGTAGTCGACCCCTTGATAGCGGGGTTCAGGGCGAGCAGTACTTC
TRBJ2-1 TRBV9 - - CASSGGGGSYNEQFF TGTGCCAGCAGCGGAGGGGGGGGCTCCTACAATGAGCAGTTCTTC
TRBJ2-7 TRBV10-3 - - CAISVQGGYEQYF TGTGCCATCAGTGTCCAGGGGGGCTACGAGCAGTACTTC
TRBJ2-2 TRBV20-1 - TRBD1 CSAGTGLNTGELIF TGCAGCGCGGGGACAGGGCTAAACACCGGGGAGCTGATTTTT
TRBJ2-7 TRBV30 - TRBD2 CAWSRLAGVHEQYF TGTGCCTGGAGCAGACTAGCGGGAGTCCACGAGCAGTACTTC
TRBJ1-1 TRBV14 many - CASSQDRTEAFF TGTGCCAGCAGCCAAGATAGGACTGAAGCTTTCTTT